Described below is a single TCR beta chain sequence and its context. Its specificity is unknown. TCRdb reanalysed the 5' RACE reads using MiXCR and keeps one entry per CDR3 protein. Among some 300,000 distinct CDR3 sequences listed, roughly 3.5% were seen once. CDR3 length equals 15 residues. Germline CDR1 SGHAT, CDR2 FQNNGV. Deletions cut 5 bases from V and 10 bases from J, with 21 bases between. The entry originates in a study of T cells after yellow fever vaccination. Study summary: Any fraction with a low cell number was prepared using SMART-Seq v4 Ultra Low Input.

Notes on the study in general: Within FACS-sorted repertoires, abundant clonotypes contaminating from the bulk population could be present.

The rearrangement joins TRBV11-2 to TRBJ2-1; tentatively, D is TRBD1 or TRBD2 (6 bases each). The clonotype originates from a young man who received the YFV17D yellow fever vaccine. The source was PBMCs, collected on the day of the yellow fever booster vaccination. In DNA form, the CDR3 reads TGTGCCAGCAGCCAGGGAATTGGAGGGCAGGGGGAGCAGTTCTTC. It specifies CASSQGIGGQGEQFF.